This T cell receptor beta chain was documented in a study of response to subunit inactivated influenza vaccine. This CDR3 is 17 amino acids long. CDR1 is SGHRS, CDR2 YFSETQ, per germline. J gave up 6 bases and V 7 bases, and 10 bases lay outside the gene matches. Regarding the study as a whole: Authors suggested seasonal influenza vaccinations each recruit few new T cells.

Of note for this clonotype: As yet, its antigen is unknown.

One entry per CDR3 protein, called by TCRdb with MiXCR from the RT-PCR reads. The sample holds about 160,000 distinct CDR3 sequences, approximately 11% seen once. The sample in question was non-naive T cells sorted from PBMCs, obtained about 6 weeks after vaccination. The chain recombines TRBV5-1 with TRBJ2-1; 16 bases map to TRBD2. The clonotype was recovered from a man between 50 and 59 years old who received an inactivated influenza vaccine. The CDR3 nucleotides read TGCGCCAGCCGAGGGACTAGCGGGAGGGCCCAGACCAATGAGCAGTTCTTC. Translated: CASRGTSGRAQTNEQFF.